This T cell receptor beta chain emerged from a study of blood T cells in healthy people across ages. Whole-study context: Template switching caught about one barcoded beta molecule for each two T cells. General study points: Among long-lived donors, naive CD4+ cells were more numerous and diversity higher than in aged donors.

This clonotype was recorded a few times. The antigen is not known. A second roughly 6 to 11 cycle PCR used barcoded and J-beta primers. TCRdb re-analysed the 5' RACE reads in MiXCR, keeping a single row per CDR3 protein. The sample carries roughly 680,000 distinct CDR3 sequences, around 52% recorded once. The ends were cut back, 2 bases at V and 4 bases at J, with 13 bases in the middle. CDR1 is SEHNR and CDR2 is FQNEAQ in the germline V gene (reference sequence). The CDR3 is 15 amino acids. Each sample provided at least 5 micrograms of extracted total RNA. The rearrangement joins TRBV7-9 to TRBJ2-3; maybe TRBD1 (6 bases). This clonotype was obtained from a woman of 80 years or more in good health. The sequencing sample was made of blood. The CDR3 spells CASSLFTGLSDTQYF. The CDR3 nucleotides read TGTGCCAGCAGCTTATTTACAGGGCTGTCAGATACGCAGTATTTT.